One sample yielded the 28 T cell receptor beta chains listed below, sequenced in a study of blood T cell repertoires in COVID-19. Assay used: immunoSEQ multiplex PCR; TCRdb lists only in-frame clones, some missing. Seen here are about 97,000 clones, approximately 87% observed once, and the top ten hold approximately 15%. Material for sequencing was peripheral blood. These TCRs come from a human donor in a cohort sampled during active COVID-19.

V gene TRBV6-5 combines with J gene TRBJ1-2; no clear D gene. The V gene lost 0 bases and the J gene lost 4 bases, with 9 bases spanning the gap. The CDR3 totals 14 residues. Germline CDR1 MNHEY, CDR2 SVGAGI. CDR3 sequence: CASSYSTELYGYTF. CDR3 nucleotides: TGTGCCAGCAGTTACTCAACAGAACTCTATGGCTACACCTTC.

The V gene is TRBV29-1, the J gene TRBJ2-7, with D possibly being TRBD2 (6 bases). V lost 5 bases and J lost 0, with 14 bases in between. Germline V gives CDR1 SQVTM, CDR2 ANQGSEA. This CDR3 contains 14 residues. The CDR3, as DNA: TGCAGCGTTCAGCTGCGGGGACCCTCCTACGAGCAGTACTTC. Residues: CSVQLRGPSYEQYF.

The V call is TRBV3-1 (or the pseudogene TRBV3-2), the J call TRBJ2-2; 9 nucleotides line up with TRBD2. Germline CDR1 reads LGHDT; CDR2 reads YNNKEL (reference sequence). The V and J ends lost 5 bases and 8 bases, in that order; junction bases with no gene match: 15. This CDR3 contains 17 residues. The CDR3 DNA is TGTGCCAGCAGCTCCATAGGGCTAGCGGGGCAGAGGGGGGAGCTGTTTTTT. This sequence encodes CASSSIGLAGQRGELFF.

This clone was observed a few times. V gene TRBV4-1 combines with J gene TRBJ2-7; 8 nucleotides line up with TRBD1. The CDR3 runs to 14 residues. Looked up from germline, CDR1 is MGHRA and CDR2 is YSYEKL. V gave up 1 base and J gave up 3 bases; unmatched junction bases: 2. The CDR3 protein is CASSQGTGIYEQYF. The DNA for the CDR3 is TGCGCCAGCAGCCAAGGGACAGGGATCTACGAGCAGTACTTC.

This chain links TRBV5-1 with TRBJ1-2; perhaps TRBD1 as D (5 bases). This CDR3 has 14 residues. The ends were cut back, 4 bases at V and 6 bases at J, with 16 bases in the middle. Per the germline V gene, CDR1 is SGHRS and CDR2 is YFSETQ. CDR3 bases: TGCGCCAGCAGCGCGCGGGGGATCGGCGATGGCTACACCTTC. It codes for CASSARGIGDGYTF.

This chain uses TRBV9 with TRBJ1-4, with TRBD1 as a possible D gene (6 bases). Deletions cut 3 bases from V and 4 bases from J, with 13 bases between. The CDR3 covers 15 residues. The germline CDR1 and CDR2 sequences are SGDLS and YYNGEE. The CDR3 nucleotides are TGTGCCAGCAGCGCAGACAGGTTTTTTAATGAAAAACTGTTTTTT. This codes for CASSADRFFNEKLFF.

CDR3 loop: CASSSRDRGSNTEAFF. Written as DNA, the CDR3 is TGTGCCAGCAGCTCCCGGGACAGGGGATCGAACACTGAAGCTTTCTTT. The chain recombines TRBV7-8 with TRBJ1-1; 10 nucleotides match TRBD1. CDR3 size: 16 residues. Germline loops: CDR1 SGHVS, CDR2 FQNEAQ. V was pared by 4 bases and J by 1 base, with 6 bases of the junction left unmatched.

This clone was picked up a small number of times. V usage is TRBV5-1 and J usage is TRBJ1-5; D not certain. Trimming removed 0 bases from V and 7 bases from J, with 8 bases in between. CDR1 SGHRS and CDR2 YFSETQ come from the germline V gene. This CDR3 region has 13 residues. CDR3 coding DNA: TGCGCCAGCAGCTTGGCCAACGGGCAGCCCCAGCATTTT. This translates into CASSLANGQPQHF.

The rearrangement uses TRBV6-4 and TRBJ2-3; D is perhaps TRBD1 (5 bases). CDR3 length: 16 residues. Germline-derived CDR1 and CDR2 are MRHNA and SNTAGT. With 3 bases removed from V and 3 bases from J, the gap between germline ends came to 16 bases. The DNA for the CDR3 is TGTGCCAGCAGTGAATACCCAGGGTCAGTAACAGATACGCAGTATTTT. The encoded protein is CASSEYPGSVTDTQYF.

The chain carries TRBV7-9 and TRBJ2-7; TRBD2 agrees at 7 bases. The CDR3 consists of 16 residues. Looked up from germline, CDR1 is SEHNR and CDR2 is FQNEAQ (reference sequence). Trimming at V came to 5 bases and at J to 0 bases, leaving 10 bases not matched to a gene. The CDR3 protein is CASSPRGAGSSYEQYF. CDR3 nucleotide sequence: TGTGCCAGCAGCCCACGGGGAGCGGGGAGCTCCTACGAGCAGTACTTC.

This clone was detected only a few times. CDR3 nucleotide sequence: TGTGCCAGCAGAGCCGGGACAGGGAACACTGAAGCTTTCTTT. It is translated as CASRAGTGNTEAFF. This chain joins TRBV7-2 and TRBJ1-1; 8 bases are a match to TRBD1. Germline assignment: CDR1 SGHTA and CDR2 FQGNSA. The trim removed 6 bases at V and 1 base at J, leaving 4 bases unmatched. The CDR3 is 14 amino acids. Supplemented by reference TRBV7-2 and TRBJ1-1, the full variable domain reads GAGVSQSPSNKVTEKGKDVELRCDPISGHTALYWYRQSLGQGLEFLIYFQGNSAPDKSGLPSDRFSAERTGGSVSTLTIQRTQQEDSAVYLCASRAGTGNTEAFFGQGTRLTVV.

The chain uses TRBV19 and TRBJ2-1; TRBD2 is a possible D gene (5 bases). This CDR3 spans 15 amino acids. Germline loops: CDR1 LNHDA, CDR2 SQIVND (reference sequence). The V end lost 2 bases, the J end lost 1 base, and 9 bases lay between the germline ends. CDR3 sequence (DNA): TGTGCCAGTAGTATAAGCCTAGCATCCTACAATGAGCAGTTCTTC. This encodes CASSISLASYNEQFF.

The J gene is TRBJ2-2, the V gene TRBV10-3; D is unclear. V was clipped by 3 bases and J by 5 bases, with 7 bases between them. The length of the CDR3 is 13 residues. Looked up from germline, CDR1 is ENHRY and CDR2 is SYGVKD. CDR3 in DNA: TGTGCCATCAGTGAATCCGTAACCGGGGAGCTGTTTTTT. Translation: CAISESVTGELFF.

This clone was detected only once. This chain links TRBV7-9 with TRBJ2-5; TRBD2 might be the D (6 bases). Germline V gene lookup returns CDR1 SEHNR and CDR2 FQNEAQ (reference sequence). Trimming removed 1 base at V and 3 bases at J, with 9 bases between. This CDR3 has 14 amino acids. CDR3 nucleotides: TGTGCCAGCAGCTTAGTGCGACTAGAAGAGACCCAGTACTTC. Translating gives CASSLVRLEETQYF.

With respect to this clone: Other nucleotide sequences from this sample produce the same CDR3. V gene TRBV6-5 combines with J gene TRBJ1-1, with D unclear. V lost 2 bases and J 2 bases, leaving 6 bases between the germline ends. Germline CDR1 is MNHEY and CDR2 is SVGAGI. The CDR3 loop spans 13 amino acids. This chain's CDR3 is CASSYRSNTEAFF. In nucleotides, the CDR3 is TGTGCCAGCAGTTACCGGAGTAACACTGAAGCTTTCTTT.

This clone was seen a few times. V is TRBV4-2 and J is TRBJ1-5; 7 bases map to TRBD1. V trimming: 1 base; J trimming: 3 bases; junction bases outside the gene matches: 3. Germline loops: CDR1 LGHNA, CDR2 YNFKEQ. CDR3 length equals 15 residues. CDR3: CASSQGGTVNQPQHF. Written as DNA, the CDR3 is TGTGCCAGCAGCCAAGGAGGGACAGTCAATCAGCCCCAGCATTTT.

The rearrangement links TRBV6-5 to TRBJ1-2; the match to TRBD1 covers 10 bases. Germline CDR1 and CDR2: MNHEY and SVGAGI. V gave up 3 bases and J gave up 2 bases; unmatched junction bases: 3. This CDR3 is built from 15 residues. The CDR3, as DNA: TGTGCCAGCAGTTATGGGACAGGGGCGAACTATGGCTACACCTTC. It yields the protein CASSYGTGANYGYTF.

This rearrangement joins TRBV19 to TRBJ1-5; no clear D. Between the trimmed V and J ends, which lost 6 bases and 0 bases, there was a span of 18 bases. Germline loops: CDR1 LNHDA, CDR2 SQIVND (reference sequence). This CDR3 is 17 amino acids long. The CDR3 sequence: CASRRGTVLYSNQPQHF. The CDR3, as DNA: TGTGCCAGTAGGCGGGGAACAGTCCTATATAGCAATCAGCCCCAGCATTTT. Combining the CDR3 with reference TRBV19 and TRBJ1-5 gives the whole variable domain DGGITQSPKYLFRKEGQNVTLSCEQNLNHDAMYWYRQDPGQGLRLIYYSQIVNDFQKGDIAEGYSVSREKKESFPLTVTSAQKNPTAFYLCASRRGTVLYSNQPQHFGDGTRLSIL.

This chain joins TRBV14 and TRBJ1-3; D is unclear. Germline V CDR1 and CDR2: SGHDN, FVKESK. V was pared by 0 bases and J by 0 bases, with 9 bases between. The length of the CDR3 is 16 residues. DNA of the CDR3: TGTGCCAGCAGCCAAGATGAGGTACTCTCTGGAAACACCATATATTTT. Its protein is CASSQDEVLSGNTIYF.

V usage is TRBV5-6 and J usage is TRBJ2-1, with a possible D match to TRBD1 (5 bases). The CDR3 is 17 amino acids. Trimming stripped 4 bases from V and 4 bases from J, with 21 bases between. The germline gives CDR1 SGHDT, CDR2 YYEEEE. The CDR3 sequence is CASSPWGDSLTYNEQFF. The CDR3 coding sequence is TGTGCCAGCAGCCCGTGGGGCGACAGCTTGACTTACAATGAGCAGTTCTTC.

The chain has TRBV6-5 and TRBJ2-5; D is undetermined. The germline CDR1 and CDR2 sequences are MNHEY and SVGAGI. Trimming shortened V by 0 bases and J by 2 bases, and 10 bases separated the two germline ends. CDR3 length equals 15 residues. In DNA, the CDR3 is TGTGCCAGCAGTTACTCATTCTTGCGGCAAGAGACCCAGTACTTC. This sequence encodes CASSYSFLRQETQYF.

This chain connects TRBV4-3 to TRBJ1-1, with 7 bases that match TRBD1. Germline CDR1 reads LGHNA; CDR2 reads YSLEER. The V segment lost 2 bases and the J segment 5 bases; nucleotides outside the gene matches: 8. The CDR3 loop spans 15 amino acids. Here the CDR3 DNA reads TGCGCCAGCAGCCAAAGTCCGACAGGGTTAACTGAAGCTTTCTTT. Its translation: CASSQSPTGLTEAFF.

This clone has only one observation. This chain joins TRBV25-1 and TRBJ2-3; 12 bases are a match to TRBD2. J was trimmed by 4 bases and V by 4 bases; bases with no gene match: 3. Germline values: CDR1 MGHDK, CDR2 SYGVNS. The CDR3 has 15 residues. CDR3 sequence reads: CASSGLAGVADTQYF. The CDR3 DNA is TGTGCCAGCAGTGGACTAGCGGGGGTGGCAGATACGCAGTATTTT.

DNA for the CDR3: TGCGCCAGCAGCCAGGATCCTCGGACTAGCGGGATACGTCAGTTCTTC. It translates to CASSQDPRTSGIRQFF. The chain carries TRBV4-1 and TRBJ2-1; 12 bases map to TRBD2. V shed 3 bases, J shed 13 bases, and the junction held 13 bases outside the gene matches. Germline V gene data show CDR1 as MGHRA and CDR2 as YSYEKL. The CDR3 consists of 16 residues.

This chain joins TRBV9 and TRBJ1-2; TRBD1 matches at 9 bases. CDR1 is SGDLS, CDR2 YYNGEE, per germline. The CDR3 runs to 18 residues. J lost 2 bases, V lost 3 bases, and 14 bases had no gene match. The CDR3 sequence is CASSGGAGQGFYNYGYTF. The CDR3 DNA sequence: TGTGCCAGCAGCGGTGGGGCGGGACAGGGATTCTACAACTATGGCTACACCTTC.

J is TRBJ1-5 and V is TRBV4-3, with 10 bases lining up with TRBD1. This CDR3 has 15 amino acids. V trimming: 4 bases; J trimming: 6 bases; junction bases outside the gene matches: 6. Per germline, CDR1 LGHNA and CDR2 YSLEER. The CDR3 sequence: CASSPTGTGAQPQHF. The CDR3 DNA is TGCGCCAGCAGCCCAACCGGGACAGGGGCTCAGCCCCAGCATTTT.

This chain connects TRBV7-9 to TRBJ2-1, with D possibly matching TRBD2 (6 bases). The CDR3 totals 14 residues. V gave up 7 bases and J gave up 3 bases, with 13 bases separating them. CDR1 is SEHNR and CDR2 is FQNEAQ in the germline V gene (reference sequence). The CDR3 bases are TGTGCCAGCACCCTGGACTACCTCTACAATGAGCAGTTCTTC. Amino acid sequence: CASTLDYLYNEQFF.

The chain is built from TRBV2 and TRBJ2-1; possible D gene TRBD2, 6 bases. V lost 2 bases and J 9 bases, leaving 17 bases between the germline ends. Germline assignment: CDR1 SNHLY and CDR2 FYNNEI. The CDR3 is 15 amino acids. The CDR3, as DNA: TGTGCCAGCAGTGAATACCGCGGGAAAGCTGGTGAGCAGTTCTTC. As protein: CASSEYRGKAGEQFF.